A single sample gave rise to the 25 T cell receptor beta chains below, sequenced in a study of cytomegalovirus exposure and HLA in healthy donors. The PCR employed 60 Vbeta primers together with 13 Jbeta primers. Only in-frame clones appear in the TCRdb table, and some are missing; sequencing was by immunoSEQ multiplex PCR. Of under 150,000 clones listed, roughly 86% are singletons. The sample consisted of PBMCs. The receptor set was obtained from a man younger than 30 in good health and CMV-seronegative.

The rearrangement joins TRBV7-2 to TRBJ2-1; TRBD2 matches 9 bases. J lost 3 bases, V lost 3 bases, and 3 bases had no gene match. CDR1 is SGHTA, CDR2 FQGNSA, per germline. The length of the CDR3 is 15 residues. The CDR3 DNA reads as TGTGCCAGCAGCTTGGGACTAGCCAGCTACAATGAGCAGTTCTTC. It yields the protein CASSLGLASYNEQFF.

The rearrangement links TRBV11-2 to TRBJ2-7; tentative D call: TRBD2 (5 bases). V shed 3 bases and J shed 7 bases, with 19 bases lying between them. Per the germline V gene, CDR1 is SGHAT and CDR2 is FQNNGV. The CDR3 is made up of 15 amino acids. This chain's CDR3 is CASSFSVGSMREQYF. The DNA for the CDR3 is TGTGCCAGCAGCTTCTCGGTAGGGAGTATGAGAGAGCAGTACTTC.

This sequence joins TRBV5-3 and TRBJ2-2; 9 bases agree with TRBD1. TRBV5-3 is filed as an ORF, its function uncertain. V shed 4 bases, J shed 4 bases, and the junction held 8 bases outside the gene matches. The CDR3 is 16 amino acids. This CDR3 is CARSRLGQGSTGELFF. CDR3 DNA: TGTGCCAGAAGCCGGCTGGGACAGGGAAGCACCGGGGAGCTGTTTTTT.

V is TRBV6-5 and J is TRBJ2-3, with D perhaps matching TRBD1 (6 bases). V was clipped by 1 base and J by 5 bases, with 16 bases between them. This CDR3 region has 16 residues. The V gene's germline CDR1 is MNHEY and CDR2 SVGAGI. The CDR3 here is CASSYFRPPQGDTQYF. The CDR3 region has the DNA TGTGCCAGCAGTTACTTTAGGCCCCCACAGGGAGATACGCAGTATTTT.

V gene TRBV5-4 combines with J gene TRBJ2-3; 10 nucleotides agree with TRBD2. Germline V gene sequence: CDR1 SGHNT, CDR2 YYREEE (reference sequence). The CDR3 has 16 amino acids. The V and J ends lost 1 base and 5 bases, in that order; junction bases with no gene match: 7. CDR3 sequence (DNA): TGTGCCAGCAGCTTGCTAGCGGGGGCACGAGGAGATACGCAGTATTTT. Its protein is CASSLLAGARGDTQYF.

The V call is TRBV6-4, the J call TRBJ2-2; D might be TRBD2 (6 bases). The germline V and J ends were trimmed by 6 bases and 4 bases, with 15 bases remaining between them. Germline values: CDR1 MRHNA, CDR2 SNTAGT. CDR3 size: 15 residues. CDR3 in DNA: TGTGCCAGCAGCGCGAGCGGGCCAGGCACCGGGGAGCTGTTTTTT. As protein: CASSASGPGTGELFF.

V gene TRBV7-9 combines with J gene TRBJ2-2; perhaps TRBD1 as D (5 bases). The CDR3 consists of 14 residues. Trimming cost V 2 bases and J 2 bases, with 6 bases left between them. The germline gives CDR1 SEHNR, CDR2 FQNEAQ (reference sequence). The CDR3: CASSLQGNTGELFF. Written as DNA, the CDR3 is TGTGCCAGCAGCTTACAGGGAAACACCGGGGAGCTGTTTTTT.

J is TRBJ2-1 and V is TRBV5-6; 7 bases fit TRBD1. This CDR3 is 14 amino acids long. Looked up from germline, CDR1 is SGHDT and CDR2 is YYEEEE. The J segment lost 10 bases and the V segment lost 0 bases, leaving 7 bases of the junction unmatched. CDR3 region: CASSLAVTGSEQFF. The CDR3 nucleotides read TGTGCCAGCAGCTTGGCAGTGACAGGGAGCGAGCAGTTCTTC.

This clone was seen a single time. This rearrangement joins TRBV4-2 to TRBJ2-1; 11 bases are shared with TRBD2. V was clipped by 0 bases and J by 2 bases; unmatched bases: 6. The length of the CDR3 is 18 residues. Per germline, CDR1 LGHNA and CDR2 YNFKEQ. In DNA, the CDR3 is TGTGCCAGCAGCCAAGAATCTAGCGGGGGGCTCGCCTACAATGAGCAGTTCTTC. Translated, it gives CASSQESSGGLAYNEQFF.

This chain links TRBV4-3 with TRBJ2-3; possible D gene TRBD2, 8 bases. Germline-derived CDR1 and CDR2 are LGHNA and YSLEER. Trimming removed 6 bases at V and 2 bases at J, with 15 bases between. This CDR3 contains 15 residues. CDR3 region: CASRSGGQSTDTQYF. The CDR3 DNA sequence: TGCGCCAGCAGGAGCGGGGGACAGTCCACAGATACGCAGTATTTT.

The chain combines TRBV10-3 with TRBJ1-1; 7 bases agree with TRBD1. Germline assignment: CDR1 ENHRY and CDR2 SYGVKD. This CDR3 contains 14 residues. Germline trimming cut 6 bases from V and 3 bases from J; bases unmatched to any gene: 7. The DNA for the CDR3 is TGTGCCATCAGGGGGACAGAAGGAGACACTGAAGCTTTCTTT. This codes for CAIRGTEGDTEAFF.

The J gene is TRBJ2-7, the V gene TRBV19; a possible D gene is TRBD2 (5 bases). The CDR3 contains 13 residues. V was cut by 3 bases and J by 4 bases, with 10 bases left in between. CDR1 and CDR2 (germline): LNHDA, SQIVND (reference sequence). Here the CDR3 DNA reads TGTGCCAGTAGTATCGGAACGGGATACGAGCAGTACTTC. Its protein is CASSIGTGYEQYF.

The rearrangement joins TRBV7-9 to TRBJ1-5; 7 nucleotides agree with TRBD1. The CDR3 loop spans 14 amino acids. Per germline, CDR1 SEHNR and CDR2 FQNEAQ (reference sequence). V shed 3 bases, J shed 3 bases, and the junction held 2 bases outside the gene matches. CDR3 loop: CASSLGQNNQPQHF. The CDR3 DNA reads TGTGCCAGCAGCTTGGGACAGAACAATCAGCCCCAGCATTTT. The whole variable domain, filled in from reference TRBV7-9 and TRBJ1-5, reads DTGVSQNPRHKITKRGQNVTFRCDPISEHNRLYWYRQTLGQGPEFLTYFQNEAQLEKSRLLSDRFSAERPKGSFSTLEIQRTEQGDSAMYLCASSLGQNNQPQHFGDGTRLSIL.

This clone is a singleton in its sample. The chain carries TRBV5-1 and TRBJ1-4; weak D call: TRBD1 (5 bases). The CDR3 is 16 amino acids. The germline gives CDR1 SGHRS, CDR2 YFSETQ. V gave up 0 bases and J gave up 4 bases, with 13 bases separating them. The CDR3 DNA is TGCGCCAGCAGCTTGGGGGAGGCCGGGGGTAATGAAAAACTGTTTTTT. This gives the protein CASSLGEAGGNEKLFF.

The chain has TRBV11-2 and TRBJ2-1, with 9 bases aligning to TRBD1. J gave up 6 bases and V 6 bases, and 6 bases lay outside the gene matches. Germline-derived CDR1 and CDR2 are SGHAT and FQNNGV. The CDR3 length is 14 residues. CDR3 protein: CASSLDRGGNEQFF. DNA for the CDR3: TGTGCCAGCAGTTTGGACAGGGGAGGCAATGAGCAGTTCTTC. The whole variable domain, remainder taken from reference TRBV11-2 and TRBJ2-1, is EAGVAQSPRYKIIEKRQSVAFWCNPISGHATLYWYQQILGQGPKLLIQFQNNGVVDDSQLPKDRFSAERLKGVDSTLKIQPAKLEDSAVYLCASSLDRGGNEQFFGPGTRLTVL.

Of note for this clone: Additional DNA sequences in this sample encode the identical CDR3. V usage is TRBV5-1 and J usage is TRBJ1-1, with TRBD1 identical over 10 bases. The germline V gene has CDR1 SGHRS and CDR2 YFSETQ. V was clipped by 0 bases and J by 5 bases; unmatched bases: 4. This CDR3 is 15 amino acids long. This CDR3 reads CASSLGQGAGTEAFF. CDR3 DNA sequence: TGCGCCAGCAGCTTGGGACAGGGGGCTGGGACTGAAGCTTTCTTT.

This clone was counted a single time. The chain has TRBV4-2 and TRBJ2-3; TRBD1 is a possible D gene (6 bases). V was shortened by 0 bases and J by 2 bases, with 12 bases between the two germline ends. CDR1 and CDR2 from the germline V gene are LGHNA and YNFKEQ. This CDR3 contains 16 residues. This CDR3 is CASSQDGQGNTDTQYF. CDR3 sequence (DNA): TGTGCCAGCAGCCAAGACGGGCAGGGGAACACAGATACGCAGTATTTT.

A few counts support this clone. The sample has other DNA sequences that encode this CDR3 too. V and J are TRBV7-9 and TRBJ1-1; tentative D call: TRBD1 (5 bases). Germline values: CDR1 SEHNR, CDR2 FQNEAQ (reference sequence). The CDR3 runs 15 residues. The V end was cut by 1 base, the J end by 1 base, with 10 bases between. CDR3 DNA sequence: TGTGCCAGCAGCTTAGATTTGACAGCGAACACTGAAGCTTTCTTT. This encodes CASSLDLTANTEAFF.

The chain recombines TRBV4-1 with TRBJ2-5, with 13 bases that match TRBD2. The end of the DNA is better explained by TRBJ2-7, so the J call may be wrong. Germline V CDR1 and CDR2: MGHRA, YSYEKL. This CDR3 is 17 amino acids long. The chain's CDR3 is CASSLTSGGAEIYEQYF. The CDR3 DNA follows: TGCGCCAGCAGCCTCACTAGCGGGGGGGCCGAAATCTACGAGCAGTACTTC.

To note about this clone: The junction departs from germline at one end; a sequencing error may be responsible. Other DNA sequences from this sample encode an identical CDR3 as well. This sequence joins TRBV6-5 and TRBJ1-2; 7 positions match TRBD1. This CDR3 has 14 amino acids. The germline gives CDR1 MNHEY, CDR2 SVGAGI. The CDR3 loop reads CASSYSGGNYGYTF. DNA for the CDR3: TGTGCCAGTAGTTACTCAGGGGGTAACTATGGCTACACCTTC.

This clone was counted once. This sequence joins TRBV19 and TRBJ2-7, with D unresolved. V lost 4 bases, J lost 3 bases, and 13 bases lay in between. There are 14 residues in the CDR3. Germline CDR1 is LNHDA and CDR2 is SQIVND (reference sequence). The CDR3 protein is CASSRLLQFYEQYF. The CDR3 DNA sequence: TGTGCCAGTAGTAGGTTACTCCAATTCTACGAGCAGTACTTC.

CDR3 residues: CASSEGGRGLEQYF. In DNA, the CDR3 is TGTGCCAGCAGTGAAGGGGGCAGGGGCCTGGAGCAGTACTTC. The chain recombines TRBV6-1 with TRBJ2-7; possibly TRBD1 for D (6 bases). Germline V CDR1 and CDR2: MNHNS, SASEGT. The CDR3 extends over 14 amino acids. V lost 1 base, J lost 7 bases, and 14 bases lay in between.

V is TRBV25-1 and J is TRBJ1-5, with 10 bases lining up with TRBD1. CDR1 is MGHDK, CDR2 SYGVNS, per germline. J lost 0 bases, V lost 4 bases, and 3 bases had no gene match. CDR3 size: 16 residues. The CDR3 region has the DNA TGTGCCAGCAGTGGGGACAGGGGAGGTAGCAATCAGCCCCAGCATTTT. As protein: CASSGDRGGSNQPQHF. Full variable domain (remainder filled in from reference TRBV25-1 and TRBJ1-5): EADIYQTPRYLVIGTGKKITLECSQTMGHDKMYWYQQDPGMELHLIHYSYGVNSTEKGDLSSESTVSRIRTEHFPLTLESARPSHTSQYLCASSGDRGGSNQPQHFGDGTRLSIL.

J is TRBJ2-7 and V is TRBV13, with 9 bases fitting TRBD1. Losses at the gene ends were 4 bases for V and 2 bases for J; bases not matched to a gene: 6. This CDR3 is 15 amino acids long. Germline lookup yields CDR1 PRHDT and CDR2 FYEKMQ (reference sequence). CDR3 DNA: TGTGCCAGCAGCTCATCGGACAGGGGAGCCTACGAGCAGTACTTC. It is translated as CASSSSDRGAYEQYF. Variable domain in full (rest from reference TRBV13 and TRBJ2-7): AAGVIQSPRHLIKEKRETATLKCYPIPRHDTVYWYQQGPGQDPQFLISFYEKMQSDKGSIPDRFSAQQFSDYHSELNMSSLELGDSALYFCASSSSDRGAYEQYFGPGTRLTVT.

The sample holds one count of this clone. This sequence joins TRBV4-3 and TRBJ2-5, with D possibly being TRBD1 (5 bases). Trimming removed 0 bases at V and 7 bases at J, with 15 bases between. The length of the CDR3 is 15 residues. In germline, CDR1 is LGHNA, CDR2 YSLEER. The CDR3 region has the DNA TGCGCCAGCAGCCAAGAAAGGTTAGGGGTTGGGACCCAGTACTTC. Protein product: CASSQERLGVGTQYF.